The 9 T cell receptor beta chains reported below all come from one sample, sequenced in a study of CD8 T cells in ankylosing spondylitis. Study-wide results and limits: For ankylosing spondylitis blood, a TCR beta motif of several highly homologous variants appeared characteristic.

For these receptors, no antigen is known. TCRdb reanalysed the 5' RACE reads using MiXCR and keeps one entry per CDR3 protein. The sample has fewer than 550,000 distinct CDR3 sequences, about 5% seen once. Sequenced input: blood, either unsorted or a sorted T cell fraction (not recorded which). The receptor source for this set is a male donor with ankylosing spondylitis.

This clonotype was detected many times. The chain carries TRBV12-3 or TRBV12-4 and TRBJ2-5; TRBD1 matches 7 bases. Trimming took 3 bases from V and 1 from J; bases not matched to a gene: 2. The CDR3 length is 14 residues. CDR3 bases: TGTGCCAGCAGTTTCCGGACAGGCCAAGAGACCCAGTACTTC. Its translation: CASSFRTGQETQYF.

The chain carries TRBV2 and TRBJ2-1; D tentatively fits TRBD1 or TRBD2 (6 bases each). The germline V and J ends were trimmed by 4 bases and 0 bases, with 19 bases remaining between them. This CDR3 is 18 amino acids long. From germline, CDR1 is SNHLY and CDR2 FYNNEI. The CDR3 DNA reads as TGTGCCAGCAGTGTAAGGGAGGCTGGGGGCGGCTCCTACAATGAGCAGTTCTTC. It translates to CASSVREAGGGSYNEQFF.

Only a few counts were recorded for this clonotype. The chain recombines TRBV5-1 with TRBJ2-7; D is unresolved. Germline-derived CDR1 and CDR2 are SGHRS and YFSETQ. This CDR3 comprises 15 residues. Trimming shortened V by 4 bases and J by 0 bases, and 14 bases separated the two germline ends. CDR3 bases: TGCGCCAGCAGCCCTGGGCCCTTATCCTCCTACGAGCAGTACTTC. It encodes CASSPGPLSSYEQYF.

This clonotype was counted ten times or more. The chain combines TRBV20-1 with TRBJ1-1; the D is unclear. Germline CDR1 and CDR2: DFQATT and SNEGSKA (reference sequence). Trimming stripped 1 base from V and 5 bases from J, with 11 bases between. The CDR3 runs 13 residues. The CDR3 bases are TGCAGTGCTAGAGGTGCCTTGGGGACTGAAGCTTTCTTT. Protein product: CSARGALGTEAFF.

The V gene is TRBV29-1, the J gene TRBJ2-7; D is perhaps TRBD1 or TRBD2 (5 bases each). V gave up 4 bases and J gave up 2 bases, with 15 bases separating them. The CDR3 loop spans 14 amino acids. CDR1 SQVTM and CDR2 ANQGSEA come from the germline V gene. The CDR3 reads CSVVEVRGPYEQYF. The CDR3 coding sequence is TGCAGCGTTGTCGAGGTCCGGGGCCCCTACGAGCAGTACTTC.

This clonotype was detected a few times. The chain joins TRBV6-1 to TRBJ1-6; no clear D. Germline-derived CDR1 and CDR2 are MNHNS and SASEGT. CDR3 size: 14 residues. Trimming took off 5 bases at V and 8 bases at J, with 13 bases between the two ends. The CDR3 sequence: CASSPNGPHSPLHF. Written as DNA, the CDR3 is TGTGCCAGCAGTCCCAATGGTCCACATTCACCCCTCCACTTT.

This clonotype was seen repeatedly, ten times or more. The J gene is TRBJ2-7, the V gene TRBV29-1; TRBD2 matches 9 bases. The CDR3 sequence is 18 residues long. J gave up 0 bases and V 1 base, and 13 bases lay outside the gene matches. CDR1 is SQVTM and CDR2 is ANQGSEA in the germline V gene. The CDR3 reads CSVEGLAGVGSSSYEQYF. CDR3 DNA: TGCAGCGTTGAAGGTTTAGCGGGAGTGGGCAGCTCCTCCTACGAGCAGTACTTC.

This clonotype was counted at least ten times. The genes are TRBV4-2 and TRBJ1-5, with TRBD1 identical over 11 bases. The germline V gene has CDR1 LGHNA and CDR2 YNFKEQ. Unmatched junction bases numbered 8, after V lost 4 bases and J lost 0 bases. The CDR3 is 18 residues long. The CDR3, as DNA: TGTGCCAGCAGCCGAACCGGGACAGGGGGTTATAGCAATCAGCCCCAGCATTTT. As protein: CASSRTGTGGYSNQPQHF.

This clonotype was seen repeatedly, ten times or more. The chain couples TRBV2 to TRBJ2-3, with D perhaps matching TRBD2 (6 bases). CDR1 and CDR2 from the germline V gene are SNHLY and FYNNEI. The CDR3 is made up of 15 amino acids. Trimming shortened V by 2 bases and J by 3 bases, and 12 bases separated the two germline ends. CDR3 sequence: CASSENLARTDTQYF. The CDR3 nucleotides read TGTGCCAGCAGTGAAAATCTAGCGAGGACAGATACGCAGTATTTT.